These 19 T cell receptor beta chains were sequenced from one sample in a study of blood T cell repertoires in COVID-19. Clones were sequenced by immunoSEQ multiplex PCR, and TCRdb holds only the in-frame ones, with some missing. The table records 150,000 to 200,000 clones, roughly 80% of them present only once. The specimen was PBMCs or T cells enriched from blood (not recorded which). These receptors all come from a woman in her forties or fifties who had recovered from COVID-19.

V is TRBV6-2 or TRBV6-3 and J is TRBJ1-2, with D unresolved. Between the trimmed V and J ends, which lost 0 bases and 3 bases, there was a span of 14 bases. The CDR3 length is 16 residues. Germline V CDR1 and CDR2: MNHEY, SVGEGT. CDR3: CASSYSFRVRDYGYTF. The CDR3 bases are TGTGCCAGCAGTTACTCCTTTCGGGTCCGGGACTATGGCTACACCTTC.

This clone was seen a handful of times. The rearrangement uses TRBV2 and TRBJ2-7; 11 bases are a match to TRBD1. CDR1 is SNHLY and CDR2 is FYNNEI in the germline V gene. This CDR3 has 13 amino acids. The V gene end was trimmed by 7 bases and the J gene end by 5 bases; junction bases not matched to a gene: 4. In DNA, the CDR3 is TGTGCCAGCATCCGGGACAGGGGGGACGAGCAGTACTTC. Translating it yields CASIRDRGDEQYF.

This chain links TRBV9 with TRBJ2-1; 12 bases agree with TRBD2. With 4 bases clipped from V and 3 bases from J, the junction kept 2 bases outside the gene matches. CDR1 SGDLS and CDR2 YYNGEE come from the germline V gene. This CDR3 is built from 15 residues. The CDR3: CASSPSGGDYNEQFF. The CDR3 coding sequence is TGTGCCAGCAGCCCTAGCGGGGGGGACTACAATGAGCAGTTCTTC. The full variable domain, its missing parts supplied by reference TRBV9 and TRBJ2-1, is DSGVTQTPKHLITATGQRVTLRCSPRSGDLSVYWYQQSLDQGLQFLIQYYNGEERAKGNILERFSAQQFPDLHSELNLSSLELGDSALYFCASSPSGGDYNEQFFGPGTRLTVL.

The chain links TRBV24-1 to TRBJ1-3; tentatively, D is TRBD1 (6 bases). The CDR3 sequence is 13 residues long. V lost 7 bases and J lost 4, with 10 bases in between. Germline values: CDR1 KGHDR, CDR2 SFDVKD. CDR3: CATRGAVGNTIYF. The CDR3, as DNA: TGTGCCACCAGGGGGGCAGTAGGAAACACCATATATTTT.

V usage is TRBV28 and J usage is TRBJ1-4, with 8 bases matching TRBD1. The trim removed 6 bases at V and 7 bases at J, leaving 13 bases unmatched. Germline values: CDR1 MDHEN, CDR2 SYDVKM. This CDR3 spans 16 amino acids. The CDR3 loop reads CASRALWGQALEKLFF. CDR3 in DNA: TGTGCCAGCAGAGCGCTTTGGGGACAGGCTCTTGAAAAACTGTTTTTT. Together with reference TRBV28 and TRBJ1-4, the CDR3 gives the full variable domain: DVKVTQSSRYLVKRTGEKVFLECVQDMDHENMFWYRQDPGLGLRLIYFSYDVKMKEKGDIPEGYSVSREKKERFSLILESASTNQTSMYLCASRALWGQALEKLFFGSGTQLSVL.

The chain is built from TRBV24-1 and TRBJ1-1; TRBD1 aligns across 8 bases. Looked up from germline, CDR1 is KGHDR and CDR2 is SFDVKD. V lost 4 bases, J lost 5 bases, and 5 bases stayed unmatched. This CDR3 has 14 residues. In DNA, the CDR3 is TGTGCCACCAGTGAAGGCAGGGGGCTTACTGAAGCTTTCTTT. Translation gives CATSEGRGLTEAFF.

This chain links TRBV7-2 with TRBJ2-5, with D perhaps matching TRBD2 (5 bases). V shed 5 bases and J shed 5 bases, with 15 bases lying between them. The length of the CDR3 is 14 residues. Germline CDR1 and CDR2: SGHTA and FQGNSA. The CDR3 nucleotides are TGTGCCAGCAGCCGGGTAGGGCGGGTGGAGACCCAGTACTTC. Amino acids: CASSRVGRVETQYF.

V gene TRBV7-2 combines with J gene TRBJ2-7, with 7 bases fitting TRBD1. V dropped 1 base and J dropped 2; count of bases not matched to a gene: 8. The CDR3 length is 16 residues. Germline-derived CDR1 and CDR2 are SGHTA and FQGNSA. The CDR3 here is CASSLEGTQGAYEQYF. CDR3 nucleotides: TGTGCCAGCAGCTTAGAGGGGACCCAGGGGGCCTACGAGCAGTACTTC.

CDR3 sequence reads: CASSPRPGYVAEAFF. CDR3 bases: TGTGCCAGCAGCCCCCGACCGGGGTACGTGGCTGAAGCTTTCTTT. This rearrangement joins TRBV14 to TRBJ1-1, with D unclear. This CDR3 region has 15 residues. The V gene's germline CDR1 is SGHDN and CDR2 FVKESK. V gave up 4 bases and J gave up 6 bases, with 18 bases separating them.

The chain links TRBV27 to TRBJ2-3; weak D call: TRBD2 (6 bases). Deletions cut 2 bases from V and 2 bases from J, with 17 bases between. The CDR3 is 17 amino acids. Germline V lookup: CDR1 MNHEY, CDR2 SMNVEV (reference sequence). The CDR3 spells CASSLKISTRYTDTQYF. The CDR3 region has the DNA TGTGCCAGCAGTTTAAAAATTTCGACTAGGTACACAGATACGCAGTATTTT.

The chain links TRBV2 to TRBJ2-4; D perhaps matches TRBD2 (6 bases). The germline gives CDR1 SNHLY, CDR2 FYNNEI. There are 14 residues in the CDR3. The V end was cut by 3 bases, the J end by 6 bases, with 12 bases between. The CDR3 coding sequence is TGTGCCAGCAGTGACGTTGCCGGGAGAAACATTCAGTACTTC. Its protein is CASSDVAGRNIQYF. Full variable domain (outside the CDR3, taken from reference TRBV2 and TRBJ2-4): EPEVTQTPSHQVTQMGQEVILRCVPISNHLYFYWYRQILGQKVEFLVSFYNNEISEKSEIFDDQFSVERPDGSNFTLKIRSTKLEDSAMYFCASSDVAGRNIQYFGAGTRLSVL.

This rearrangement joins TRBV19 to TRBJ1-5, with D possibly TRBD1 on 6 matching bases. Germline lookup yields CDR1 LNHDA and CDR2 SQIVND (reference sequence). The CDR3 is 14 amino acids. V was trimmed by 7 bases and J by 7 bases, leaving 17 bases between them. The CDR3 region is CASTTGYSGQPQHF. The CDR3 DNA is TGTGCCAGTACCACAGGGTATTCAGGACAGCCCCAGCATTTT.

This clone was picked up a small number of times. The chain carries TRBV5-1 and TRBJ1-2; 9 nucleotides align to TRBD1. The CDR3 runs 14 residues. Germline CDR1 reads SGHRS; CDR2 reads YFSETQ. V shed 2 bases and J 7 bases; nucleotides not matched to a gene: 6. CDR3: CASSFRGQGLGYTF. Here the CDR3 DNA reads TGCGCCAGCAGCTTTCGGGGACAGGGTCTTGGCTACACCTTC.

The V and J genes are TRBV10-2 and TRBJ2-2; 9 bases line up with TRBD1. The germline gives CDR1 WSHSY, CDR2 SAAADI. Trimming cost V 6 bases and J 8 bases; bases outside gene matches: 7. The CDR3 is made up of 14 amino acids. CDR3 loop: CASRGGQGNGELFF. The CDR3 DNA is TGCGCCAGCAGGGGGGGACAGGGAAATGGGGAGCTGTTTTTT.

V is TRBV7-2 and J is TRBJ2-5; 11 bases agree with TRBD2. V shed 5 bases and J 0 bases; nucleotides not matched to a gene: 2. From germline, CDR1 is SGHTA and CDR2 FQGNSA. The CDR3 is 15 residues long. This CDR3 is CASSLGLADQETQYF. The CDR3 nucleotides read TGTGCCAGCAGCCTGGGACTAGCGGACCAAGAGACCCAGTACTTC.

CDR3 sequence: CASTGDRGETQYF. The CDR3 nucleotides are TGTGCCAGTACGGGCGATCGGGGGGAGACCCAGTACTTC. The chain has TRBV19 and TRBJ2-5; D is perhaps TRBD2 (6 bases). Germline V gene lookup returns CDR1 LNHDA and CDR2 SQIVND (reference sequence). The CDR3 runs 13 residues. V was trimmed by 7 bases and J by 5 bases, leaving 14 bases between them.

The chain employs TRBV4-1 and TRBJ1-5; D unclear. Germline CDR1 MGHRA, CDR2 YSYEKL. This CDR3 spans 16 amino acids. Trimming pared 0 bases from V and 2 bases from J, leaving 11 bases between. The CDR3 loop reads CASSQDQRRGNQPQHF. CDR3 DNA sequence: TGCGCCAGCAGCCAAGACCAAAGGCGGGGCAATCAGCCCCAGCATTTT.

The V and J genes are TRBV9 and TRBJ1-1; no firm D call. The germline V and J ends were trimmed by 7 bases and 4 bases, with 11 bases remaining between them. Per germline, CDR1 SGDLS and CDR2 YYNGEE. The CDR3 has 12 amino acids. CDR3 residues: CASGPGSTEAFF. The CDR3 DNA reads TGTGCCAGCGGTCCGGGGAGCACTGAAGCTTTCTTT.

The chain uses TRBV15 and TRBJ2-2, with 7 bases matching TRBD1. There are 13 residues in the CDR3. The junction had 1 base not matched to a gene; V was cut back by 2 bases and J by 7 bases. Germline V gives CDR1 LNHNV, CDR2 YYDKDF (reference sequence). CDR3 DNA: TGTGCCACCAGCAGAACAGGGGACGGGGAGCTGTTTTTT. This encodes CATSRTGDGELFF.